A single sample gave rise to the 23 T cell receptor beta chains below, sequenced in a study of cytomegalovirus exposure and HLA in healthy donors. Repertoires were generated with immunoSEQ multiplex PCR, while TCRdb's copy carries only in-frame clones and drops some. The table records about 58,000 clones, roughly nine tenths of them present only once. Sequences were obtained from PBMCs. These receptors were taken from a man in his late teens or twenties in good health and CMV-seronegative.

This chain uses TRBV9 with TRBJ2-1; 9 nucleotides match TRBD2. The CDR3 spans 16 residues. Germline assignment: CDR1 SGDLS and CDR2 YYNGEE. V was pared by 4 bases and J by 3 bases, with 8 bases of the junction left unmatched. CDR3 protein: CASSPRLADRYNEQFF. CDR3 coding DNA: TGTGCCAGCAGCCCACGACTAGCGGACCGCTACAATGAGCAGTTCTTC.

This rearrangement joins TRBV15 to TRBJ2-3; 8 bases map to TRBD1. Per the germline V gene, CDR1 is LNHNV and CDR2 is YYDKDF (reference sequence). The CDR3 length is 17 residues. The junction had 7 bases not matched to a gene; V was cut back by 0 bases and J by 2 bases. Written as DNA, the CDR3 is TGTGCCACCAGCAGAGAGTGGACAGGGCATTTCACAGATACGCAGTATTTT. This encodes CATSREWTGHFTDTQYF.

This rearrangement joins TRBV18 to TRBJ2-7, with 12 bases that match TRBD2. The J segment lost 4 bases and the V segment lost 5 bases, leaving 6 bases of the junction unmatched. This CDR3 region has 15 residues. Germline CDR1 reads KGHSH; CDR2 reads LQKENI. CDR3: CASSETSGSRYEQYF. CDR3 DNA sequence: TGTGCCAGCTCAGAGACTAGCGGGAGTAGGTACGAGCAGTACTTC.

The table lists this clone with a count of one. V and J are TRBV7-3 and TRBJ2-7; a weak D match, TRBD1 (5 bases). V was clipped by 0 bases and J by 1 base, with 10 bases between them. CDR3 length: 15 amino acids. Germline V gene lookup returns CDR1 SGHTA and CDR2 FQGTGA. As DNA, the CDR3 is TGTGCCAGCAGCTTAACTGCAGGGTCTTCCTACGAGCAGTACTTC. As protein: CASSLTAGSSYEQYF. The variable domain in full, with the rest retrieved from reference TRBV7-3 and TRBJ2-7, is GAGVSQTPSNKVTEKGKYVELRCDPISGHTALYWYRQSLGQGPEFLIYFQGTGAADDSGLPNDRFFAVRPEGSVSTLKIQRTERGDSAVYLCASSLTAGSSYEQYFGPGTRLTVT.

V is TRBV10-3 and J is TRBJ2-7; 8 nucleotides align to TRBD2. V was clipped by 2 bases and J by 8 bases; unmatched bases: 8. Germline lookup yields CDR1 ENHRY and CDR2 SYGVKD. The CDR3 sequence is 14 residues long. The CDR3 protein is CAISEQGRGEKQYF. In DNA form, the CDR3 reads TGTGCCATCAGTGAGCAGGGGCGGGGGGAGAAGCAGTACTTC.

The chain recombines TRBV9 with TRBJ2-6, with 8 bases identical to TRBD1. CDR3 size: 18 residues. The junction had 9 bases not matched to a gene; V was cut back by 4 bases and J by 0 bases. CDR1 is SGDLS and CDR2 is YYNGEE in the germline V gene. The CDR3 region has the DNA TGTGCCAGCAGCCACCCGGGACAGGTAAACTCTGGGGCCAACGTCCTGACTTTC. It encodes CASSHPGQVNSGANVLTF. The complete variable domain, with remaining parts taken from reference TRBV9 and TRBJ2-6, reads DSGVTQTPKHLITATGQRVTLRCSPRSGDLSVYWYQQSLDQGLQFLIQYYNGEERAKGNILERFSAQQFPDLHSELNLSSLELGDSALYFCASSHPGQVNSGANVLTFGAGSRLTVL.

The chain recombines TRBV5-1 with TRBJ2-1; 7 bases are shared with TRBD1. V lost 5 bases to trimming and J lost 8 bases; unmatched junction nucleotides: 13. This CDR3 has 15 residues. Germline assignment: CDR1 SGHRS and CDR2 YFSETQ. The CDR3 protein is CASRFSATGRHEQFF. The CDR3 DNA reads TGCGCCAGCAGGTTTTCGGCGACAGGGCGTCATGAGCAGTTCTTC.

The chain is built from TRBV30 and TRBJ2-7; D ambiguous. Germline V gene lookup returns CDR1 GTSNPN and CDR2 SVGIG (reference sequence). V lost 2 bases and J lost 7, with 18 bases in between. CDR3 size: 14 residues. The CDR3 loop reads CAWSLAGAHWEQYF. DNA for the CDR3: TGTGCCTGGAGTCTGGCTGGAGCTCATTGGGAGCAGTACTTC.

The chain uses TRBV29-1 and TRBJ2-3, with 7 positions matching TRBD1. The CDR3 runs 12 residues. V lost 5 bases, J lost 4 bases, and 3 bases stayed unmatched. CDR1 SQVTM and CDR2 ANQGSEA come from the germline V gene. The CDR3 reads CSVRQGADTQYF. The DNA for the CDR3 is TGCAGCGTTCGACAGGGTGCAGATACGCAGTATTTT.

This chain links TRBV6-1 with TRBJ2-5; 9 bases align to TRBD1. V lost 8 bases and J lost 4; bases outside the gene matches: 11. Germline CDR1 is MNHNS and CDR2 is SASEGT. The CDR3 contains 15 residues. The CDR3 bases are TGTGCCAGCCCGGGACAGGGAGGTCCGGGAGAGACCCAGTACTTC. It encodes CASPGQGGPGETQYF.

The chain combines TRBV28 with TRBJ2-7, with no clear D. The germline CDR1 and CDR2 sequences are MDHEN and SYDVKM. Trimming removed 4 bases from V and 3 bases from J, with 16 bases in between. The CDR3 extends over 15 amino acids. In DNA form, the CDR3 reads TGTGCCAGCAGTTCTCCCCGGGTCCTGCTCTACGAGCAGTACTTC. Translated, it gives CASSSPRVLLYEQYF. Full variable domain (missing parts from reference TRBV28 and TRBJ2-7): DVKVTQSSRYLVKRTGEKVFLECVQDMDHENMFWYRQDPGLGLRLIYFSYDVKMKEKGDIPEGYSVSREKKERFSLILESASTNQTSMYLCASSSPRVLLYEQYFGPGTRLTVT.

The chain is built from TRBV4-1 and TRBJ1-5; TRBD1 agrees at 9 bases. Trimming removed 4 bases from V and 2 bases from J; junction bases left unmatched: 3. The CDR3 extends over 15 amino acids. Germline CDR1 reads MGHRA; CDR2 reads YSYEKL. The CDR3 region is CASSPTGGRNQPQHF. The CDR3 DNA follows: TGCGCCAGCAGCCCAACAGGGGGCCGCAATCAGCCCCAGCATTTT.

This clone was detected only a few times. The chain joins TRBV6-1 to TRBJ2-7; 7 bases align to TRBD1. CDR1 and CDR2 from the germline V gene are MNHNS and SASEGT. This CDR3 has 14 amino acids. V shed 7 bases, J shed 7 bases, and the junction held 13 bases outside the gene matches. The CDR3 protein is CASTKQGQSREQYF. CDR3 bases: TGTGCCAGCACCAAACAGGGACAGTCTCGGGAGCAGTACTTC.

The chain links TRBV7-8 to TRBJ2-7, with 7 nucleotides matching TRBD1. The germline gives CDR1 SGHVS, CDR2 FQNEAQ. The CDR3 spans 14 residues. V dropped 3 bases and J dropped 3; count of bases not matched to a gene: 5. Here the CDR3 reads CASSFGTEDYEQYF. The CDR3 DNA sequence: TGTGCCAGCAGCTTCGGGACAGAAGACTACGAGCAGTACTTC.

The genes are TRBV28 and TRBJ2-3; maybe TRBD2 (6 bases). This CDR3 contains 14 residues. Germline V gene sequence: CDR1 MDHEN, CDR2 SYDVKM. V shed 6 bases and J shed 2 bases, with 12 bases lying between them. CDR3 in DNA: TGTGCCAGCAGCATGGGGGGTTACACAGATACGCAGTATTTT. It encodes CASSMGGYTDTQYF.

The rearrangement joins TRBV14 to TRBJ2-5; TRBD2 matches at 8 bases. Germline CDR1 reads SGHDN; CDR2 reads FVKESK. This CDR3 is 14 amino acids long. The trim removed 1 base at V and 6 bases at J, leaving 4 bases unmatched. This chain's CDR3 is CASSQASGFKTQYF. The CDR3 DNA sequence: TGTGCCAGCAGCCAAGCTAGCGGGTTTAAGACCCAGTACTTC.

V is TRBV6-5 and J is TRBJ1-2, with 7 positions matching TRBD1. The germline V gene has CDR1 MNHEY and CDR2 SVGAGI. The J segment lost 7 bases and the V segment lost 4 bases, leaving 6 bases of the junction unmatched. The CDR3 covers 13 residues. The CDR3 coding sequence is TGTGCCAGCAGTTCACGACAGGGCTCTGGCTACACCTTC. It specifies CASSSRQGSGYTF.

This clone has just one count. The J gene is TRBJ2-2, the V gene TRBV4-3; a weak D match, TRBD1 (5 bases). This CDR3 contains 16 residues. Germline lookup yields CDR1 LGHNA and CDR2 YSLEER. The V and J ends lost 0 bases and 2 bases respectively, with 10 bases between them. CDR3 region: CASSQEQGVNTGELFF. CDR3 nucleotide sequence: TGCGCCAGCAGCCAAGAACAAGGGGTCAACACCGGGGAGCTGTTTTTT.

The rearrangement joins TRBV7-9 to TRBJ2-6; D might be TRBD1 (5 bases). The V end lost 1 base, the J end lost 0 bases, and 10 bases lay between the germline ends. CDR1 is SEHNR and CDR2 is FQNEAQ in the germline V gene (reference sequence). This CDR3 has 17 residues. The CDR3 DNA is TGTGCCAGCAGCTTAGGAATCACAGGCTCTGGGGCCAACGTCCTGACTTTC. This sequence encodes CASSLGITGSGANVLTF.

The V and J genes are TRBV3-2 and TRBJ1-2. TRBV3-2 is a pseudogene. This CDR3 comprises 9 residues. CDR3 nucleotides: TGTGCCAGCAGCCCCGGGGATGTCTTC. Translation: CASSPGDVF.

The chain has TRBV9 and TRBJ2-1, with TRBD2 matching 11 bases. Germline trimming cut 3 bases from V and 4 bases from J; bases unmatched to any gene: 9. The CDR3 consists of 17 residues. Germline loops: CDR1 SGDLS, CDR2 YYNGEE. CDR3: CASSAGYSGRGYNEQFF. The CDR3 DNA follows: TGTGCCAGCAGCGCCGGATATAGCGGGAGGGGATACAATGAGCAGTTCTTC. The complete variable domain, with remaining parts taken from reference TRBV9 and TRBJ2-1, reads DSGVTQTPKHLITATGQRVTLRCSPRSGDLSVYWYQQSLDQGLQFLIQYYNGEERAKGNILERFSAQQFPDLHSELNLSSLELGDSALYFCASSAGYSGRGYNEQFFGPGTRLTVL.

The chain is built from TRBV6-1 and TRBJ2-7; 11 bases map to TRBD2. The CDR3 extends over 18 amino acids. Per germline, CDR1 MNHNS and CDR2 SASEGT. V trimming: 1 base; J trimming: 3 bases; junction bases outside the gene matches: 11. For the CDR3, the DNA is TGTGCCAGCAGTGAAGACCTAGCGGGAGGCCTATCTTACTACGAGCAGTACTTC. Amino acid sequence: CASSEDLAGGLSYYEQYF.

This sequence joins TRBV6-1 and TRBJ2-7; 8 bases agree with TRBD1. The CDR3 contains 15 residues. V lost 5 bases, J lost 2 bases, and 8 bases stayed unmatched. Germline V gene sequence: CDR1 MNHNS, CDR2 SASEGT. The CDR3, as DNA: TGTGCCAGCAGTCGAACAGGGGGTCTCGCCTACGAGCAGTACTTC. It encodes CASSRTGGLAYEQYF.